This entry describes one TCR beta chain. These data belong to a study of blood T cell repertoires in COVID-19. Overall study context: Sample material is recorded as cDNA or gDNA derived from T cells, B-cell-depleted T cells, or PBMCs.

The CDR3 is made up of 13 amino acids. Trimming removed 3 bases at V and 5 bases at J, with 10 bases between. Germline V gene sequence: CDR1 MNHEY, CDR2 SVGAGI. The table came from immunoSEQ multiplex PCR; TCRdb's copy has only in-frame clones and leaves some out. The profile shows about 89,000 clones, around 72% of them singletons. This chain uses TRBV6-5 with TRBJ1-2; no clear D gene. The origin of this receptor is a woman older than 75 with acute or convalescent COVID-19. The specimen sequenced was peripheral blood. In nucleotides, the CDR3 is TGTGCCAGCAGTTATGGAGGGAGGTATGGCTACACCTTC. This encodes CASSYGGRYGYTF.